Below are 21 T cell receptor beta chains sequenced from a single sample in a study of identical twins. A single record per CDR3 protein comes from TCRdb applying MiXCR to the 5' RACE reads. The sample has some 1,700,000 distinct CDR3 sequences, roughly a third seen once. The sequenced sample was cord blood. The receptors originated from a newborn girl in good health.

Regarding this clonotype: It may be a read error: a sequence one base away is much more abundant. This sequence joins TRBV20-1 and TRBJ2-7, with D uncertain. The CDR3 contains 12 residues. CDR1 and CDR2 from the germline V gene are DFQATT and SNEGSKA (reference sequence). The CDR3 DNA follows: TGCAGTGCTAGATCGCTCTCCTACGGGCAGTACTTC. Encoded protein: CSARSLSYGQYF.

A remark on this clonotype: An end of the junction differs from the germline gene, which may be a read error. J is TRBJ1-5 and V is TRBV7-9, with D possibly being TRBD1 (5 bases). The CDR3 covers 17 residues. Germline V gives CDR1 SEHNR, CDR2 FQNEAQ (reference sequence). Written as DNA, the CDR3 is TGTGTCAGCAGCTTATCCGGGGCAGCTTATAGCAATCAGCCCCAGCATTTT. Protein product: CVSSLSGAAYSNQPQHF.

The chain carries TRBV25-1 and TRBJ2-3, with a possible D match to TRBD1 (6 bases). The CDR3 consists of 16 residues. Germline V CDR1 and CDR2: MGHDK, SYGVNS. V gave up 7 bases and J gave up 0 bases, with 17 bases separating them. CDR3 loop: CASTTNRASSTDTQYF. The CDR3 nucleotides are TGTGCCAGCACCACTAACAGGGCCTCTAGCACAGATACGCAGTATTTT.

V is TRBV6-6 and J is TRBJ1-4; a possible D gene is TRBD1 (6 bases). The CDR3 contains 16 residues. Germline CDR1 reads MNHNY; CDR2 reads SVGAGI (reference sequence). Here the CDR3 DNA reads TGTGCTGGCAGTTACGGGTCAGGGGCAACTAATGAAAAACTGTTTTTT. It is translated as CAGSYGSGATNEKLFF.

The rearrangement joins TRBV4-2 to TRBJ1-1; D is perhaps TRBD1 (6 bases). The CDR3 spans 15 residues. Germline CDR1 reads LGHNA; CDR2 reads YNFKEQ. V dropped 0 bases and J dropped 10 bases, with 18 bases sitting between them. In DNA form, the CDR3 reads TGTGCCAGCAGCCAAGATTTGCGGGGGCGGGGAGCAGCTTTCTTT. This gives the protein CASSQDLRGRGAAFF.

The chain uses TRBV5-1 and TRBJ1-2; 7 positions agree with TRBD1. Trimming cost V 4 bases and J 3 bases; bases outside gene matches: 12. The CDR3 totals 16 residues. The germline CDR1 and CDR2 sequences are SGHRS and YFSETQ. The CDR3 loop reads CASSPREGGEYYGYTF. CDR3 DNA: TGCGCCAGCAGCCCTCGGGAAGGGGGCGAATACTATGGCTACACCTTC.

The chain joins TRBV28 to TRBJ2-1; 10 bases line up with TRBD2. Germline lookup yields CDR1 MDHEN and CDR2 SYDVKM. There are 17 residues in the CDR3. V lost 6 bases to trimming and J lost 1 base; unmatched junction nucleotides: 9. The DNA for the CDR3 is TGTGCCAGCAGGAAGGGTAGCGGGGGGTCTTCCTACAATGAGCAGTTCTTC. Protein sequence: CASRKGSGGSSYNEQFF.

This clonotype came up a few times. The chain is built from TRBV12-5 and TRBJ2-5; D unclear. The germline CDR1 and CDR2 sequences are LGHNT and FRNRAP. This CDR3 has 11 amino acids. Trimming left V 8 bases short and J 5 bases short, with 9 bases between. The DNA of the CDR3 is TGTGCTAGTCACCAAAGGGAGACCCAGTACTTC. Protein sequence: CASHQRETQYF.

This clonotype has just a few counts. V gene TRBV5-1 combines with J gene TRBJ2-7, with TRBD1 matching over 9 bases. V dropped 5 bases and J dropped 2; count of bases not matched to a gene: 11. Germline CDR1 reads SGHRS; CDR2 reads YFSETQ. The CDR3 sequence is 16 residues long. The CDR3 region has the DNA TGCGCCAGCAGTCTAACCGGGACAGGGCTAACCTACGAGCAGTACTTC. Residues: CASSLTGTGLTYEQYF.

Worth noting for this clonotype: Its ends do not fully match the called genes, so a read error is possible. This CDR3 is CASRHRGATNENLFF. The CDR3 region has the DNA TGTGCCAGCAGGCACAGGGGGGCAACTAATGAAAACCTGTTTTTT. The V and J genes are TRBV2 and TRBJ1-4, with 8 positions matching TRBD1. CDR3 length: 15 residues. Germline V CDR1 and CDR2: SNHLY, FYNNEI.

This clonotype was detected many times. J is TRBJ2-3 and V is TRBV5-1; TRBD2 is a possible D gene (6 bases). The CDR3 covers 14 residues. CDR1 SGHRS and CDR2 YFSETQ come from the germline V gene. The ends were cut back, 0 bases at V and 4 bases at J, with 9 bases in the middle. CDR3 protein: CASSLVGGSDTQYF. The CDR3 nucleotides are TGCGCCAGCAGCTTGGTCGGAGGGTCAGATACGCAGTATTTT. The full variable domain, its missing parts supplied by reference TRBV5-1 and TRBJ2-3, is KAGVTQTPRYLIKTRGQQVTLSCSPISGHRSVSWYQQTPGQGLQFLFEYFSETQRNKGNFPGRFSGRQFSNSRSEMNVSTLELGDSALYLCASSLVGGSDTQYFGPGTRLTVL.

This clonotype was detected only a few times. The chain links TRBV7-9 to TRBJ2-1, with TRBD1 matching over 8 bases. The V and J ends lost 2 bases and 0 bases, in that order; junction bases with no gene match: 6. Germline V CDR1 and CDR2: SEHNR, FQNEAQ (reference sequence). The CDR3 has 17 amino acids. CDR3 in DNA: TGTGCCAGCAGCTTATCAGGGGGCGATAGCTCCTACAATGAGCAGTTCTTC. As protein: CASSLSGGDSSYNEQFF.

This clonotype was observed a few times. The CDR3 region has the DNA TGTGCCACCATAACAGTTAGGCAGGCCTCTGGGGCCAACGTCCTGACTTTC. It yields the protein CATITVRQASGANVLTF. This rearrangement joins TRBV6-2 or TRBV6-3 to TRBJ2-6; D unclear. Germline CDR1 is MNHEY and CDR2 is SVGEGT. V was pared by 10 bases and J by 0 bases, with 19 bases between. The CDR3 loop spans 17 amino acids.

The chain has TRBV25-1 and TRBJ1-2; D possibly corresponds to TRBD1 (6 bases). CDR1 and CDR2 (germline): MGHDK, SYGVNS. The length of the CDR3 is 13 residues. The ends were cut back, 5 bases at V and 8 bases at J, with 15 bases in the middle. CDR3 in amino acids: CASSKPLGGGYTF. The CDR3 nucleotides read TGTGCCAGCAGTAAGCCCCTCGGGGGCGGCTACACCTTC.

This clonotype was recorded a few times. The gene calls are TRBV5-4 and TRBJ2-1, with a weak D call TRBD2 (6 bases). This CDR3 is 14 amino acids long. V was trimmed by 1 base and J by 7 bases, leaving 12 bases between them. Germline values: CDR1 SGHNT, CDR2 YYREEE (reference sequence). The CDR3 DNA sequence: TGTGCCAGCAGCTTGTCGGGAGTGGGGAATGAGCAGTTCTTC. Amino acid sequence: CASSLSGVGNEQFF. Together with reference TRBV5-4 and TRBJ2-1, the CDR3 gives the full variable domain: ETGVTQSPTHLIKTRGQQVTLRCSSQSGHNTVSWYQQALGQGPQFIFQYYREEENGRGNFPPRFSGLQFPNYSSELNVNALELDDSALYLCASSLSGVGNEQFFGPGTRLTVL.

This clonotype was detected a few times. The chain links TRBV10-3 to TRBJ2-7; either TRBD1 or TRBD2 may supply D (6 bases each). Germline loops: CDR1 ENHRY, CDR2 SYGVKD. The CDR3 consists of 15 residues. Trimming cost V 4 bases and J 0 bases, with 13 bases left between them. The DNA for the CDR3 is TGTGCCATCAGTGTCACAGGGAGGAGCTCCTACGAGCAGTACTTC. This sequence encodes CAISVTGRSSYEQYF.

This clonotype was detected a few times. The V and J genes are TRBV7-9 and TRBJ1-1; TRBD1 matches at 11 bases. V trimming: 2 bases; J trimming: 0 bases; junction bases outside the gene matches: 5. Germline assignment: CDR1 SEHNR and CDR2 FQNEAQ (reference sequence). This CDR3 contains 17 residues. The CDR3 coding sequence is TGTGCCAGCAGCTTATCGGGACAGGGGGGGATGAACACTGAAGCTTTCTTT. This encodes CASSLSGQGGMNTEAFF.

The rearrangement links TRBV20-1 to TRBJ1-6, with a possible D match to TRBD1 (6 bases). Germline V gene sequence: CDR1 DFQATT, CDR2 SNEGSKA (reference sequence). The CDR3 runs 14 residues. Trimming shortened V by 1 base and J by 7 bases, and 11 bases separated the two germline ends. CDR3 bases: TGCAGTGCTAGAGGGGGGCTCGGCAATTCACCCCTCCACTTT. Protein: CSARGGLGNSPLHF.

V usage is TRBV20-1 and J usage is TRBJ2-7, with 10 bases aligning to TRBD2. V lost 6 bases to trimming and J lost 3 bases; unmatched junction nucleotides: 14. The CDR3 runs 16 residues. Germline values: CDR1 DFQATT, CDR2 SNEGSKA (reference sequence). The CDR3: CSANNRLAGALYEQYF. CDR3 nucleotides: TGCAGTGCCAATAACCGGCTAGCGGGGGCTCTCTACGAGCAGTACTTC.

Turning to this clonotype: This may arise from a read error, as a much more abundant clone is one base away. DNA for the CDR3: TGCGCCAGCAGCTTGGCTAGCGGGAGAAACAATGAGCAGTACTTC. This codes for CASSLASGRNNEQYF. This rearrangement joins TRBV5-1 to TRBJ2-5; 10 nucleotides line up with TRBD2. CDR3 size: 15 residues. J gave up 11 bases and V 0 bases, and 10 bases lay outside the gene matches. The germline V gene encodes CDR1 SGHRS and CDR2 YFSETQ.

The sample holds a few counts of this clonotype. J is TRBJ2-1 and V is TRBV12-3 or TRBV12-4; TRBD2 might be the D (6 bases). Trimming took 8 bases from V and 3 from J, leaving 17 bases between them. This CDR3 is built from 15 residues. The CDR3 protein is CASAEPGLFYNEQFF. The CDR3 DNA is TGTGCCAGCGCCGAACCGGGACTTTTCTACAATGAGCAGTTCTTC.